The source of this TCR beta chain is a study of blood T cell repertoires in COVID-19 (dated by TCRdb to about 2020). General notes on the study: Samples covering the acute and convalescent phases of COVID-19 were provided by collaborators in the United States, Italy and Spain. The material from the prospective study consisted of cDNA or gDNA derived from T cells, B-cell-depleted T cells, or PBMCs. The samples were drawn from two sources: the first 160 participants of the ongoing ImmuneRACE study, and 1,000 to 1,500 subjects contributed by 6 global collaborators. Subjects who had been exposed to COVID-19, were actively infected with it, or had recovered from it provided the deeply sampled blood TCRbeta repertoires that made up the dataset. The repertoires were made available in a free public database intended to serve as a resource for research on the immune response to SARS-CoV-2. Nearly every sample came with metadata listing a de-identified subject ID, COVID-19 status, age in years and sex. Where HLA class I and class II types were available, the types were taken from metadata supplied by the sample provider, not from assay-based typing. Broader findings and caveats from the paper: The amount of clinical and demographic metadata varied by source and participant and was provided uncurated.

The CDR3 runs 13 residues from the cysteine to the phenylalanine. Left in the record is the CDR3 DNA by itself, 39 bases read in frame from the first base. CDR1 and CDR2 (SGHDT, YYEEEE) derive from the germline V gene. V is pruned by 3 bases and J by 2 bases, leaving 1 base of the junction without a gene match. By share, this clone ranks as medium-sized (0.01 to 0.1%). The clone's antigen remains unknown. No base quality information exists; no much larger clone differs at one position. TCRbeta CDR3 regions were amplified from genomic DNA using the immunoSEQ Assay, a bias-controlled multiplex PCR. Per the source publication's procedure: The number of nucleated cells in each sample was estimated by amplification of reference gene primers within the assay. To quantify the absolute abundance of each unique TCRbeta CDR3 rearrangement, sequence reads were collapsed and filtered. For each sample, productive Simpson clonality was calculated as the square root of Simpson's diversity index across productive rearrangements. TCRdb retrieved this table from immuneACCESS and kept in-frame rearrangements only. Not all clones are present; in checked studies, unresolved V genes account for under half, and no reason is known for the remainder. V, J and clone size reflect that table, while D and trimming were determined from the DNA. The table for this sample lists over 150,000 clones; roughly four fifths of them were counted only once. Jointly, the top ten make up 10% to 15% of the sample.

Enrolling through a virtual design, the prospective study's participants ranged in age from roughly 18 to 95 years and lived across roughly 24 United States geographic areas. In the prospective study, participants were assigned to cohorts based on the clinical history participants reported in a screening survey and a study questionnaire. Recovered participants in ImmuneRACE Cohort 3 were defined by two consecutive negative NP/OP PCR tests, clearance by a healthcare professional, or resolution of symptoms. Each participant in the prospective study had whole blood, serum and a nasopharyngeal or oropharyngeal swab collected by mobile phlebotomists. Additional blood draws and questionnaires over a roughly two-month period could optionally be provided by prospective study participants. Before DNA extraction, blood samples from the prospective study were shipped at room temperature or frozen.

This chain is built from TRBV5-6 and TRBJ1-2, with 7 middle bases fitting TRBD1. Sequenced sample: PBMCs or T cells enriched from blood (not recorded which). The sequence was obtained from a man aged 35 to 55 who had recovered from COVID-19. The CDR3 loop reads CASSSGQNYGYTF. The nucleotide sequence is TGTGCCAGCAGCTCGGGACAGAACTATGGCTACACCTTC.